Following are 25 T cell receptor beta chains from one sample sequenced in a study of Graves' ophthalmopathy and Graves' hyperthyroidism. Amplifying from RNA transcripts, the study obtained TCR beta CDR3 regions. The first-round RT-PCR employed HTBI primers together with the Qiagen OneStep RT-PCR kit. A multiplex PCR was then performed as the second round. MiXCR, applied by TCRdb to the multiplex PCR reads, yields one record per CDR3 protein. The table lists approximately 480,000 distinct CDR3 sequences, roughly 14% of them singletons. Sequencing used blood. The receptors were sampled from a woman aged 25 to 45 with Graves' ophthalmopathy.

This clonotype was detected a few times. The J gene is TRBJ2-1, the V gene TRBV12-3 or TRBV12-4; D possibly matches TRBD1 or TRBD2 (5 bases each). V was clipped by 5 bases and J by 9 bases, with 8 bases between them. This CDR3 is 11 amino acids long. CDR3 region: CASSRDLEQFF. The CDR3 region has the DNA TGTGCCAGCAGTCGGGACCTTGAGCAGTTCTTC.

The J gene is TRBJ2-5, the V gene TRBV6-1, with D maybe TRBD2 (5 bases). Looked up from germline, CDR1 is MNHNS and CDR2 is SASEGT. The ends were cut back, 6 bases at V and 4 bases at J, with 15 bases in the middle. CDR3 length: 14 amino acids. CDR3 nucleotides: TGTGCCAGCAGATCCGCACTAGATCCAGAGACCCAGTACTTC. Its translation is CASRSALDPETQYF.

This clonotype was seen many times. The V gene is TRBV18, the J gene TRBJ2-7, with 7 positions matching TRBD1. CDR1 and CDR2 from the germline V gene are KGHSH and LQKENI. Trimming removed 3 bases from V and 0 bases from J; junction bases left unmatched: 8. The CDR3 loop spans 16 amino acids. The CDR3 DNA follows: TGTGCCAGCTCACCGTTTGGACAGGCGAGCTCCTACGAGCAGTACTTC. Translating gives CASSPFGQASSYEQYF.

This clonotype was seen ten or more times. This chain's CDR3 is CSASGQGSYEQYF. CDR3 nucleotide sequence: TGCAGTGCCTCGGGACAGGGCTCCTACGAGCAGTACTTC. The chain has TRBV20-1 and TRBJ2-7; TRBD1 aligns across 9 bases. There are 13 residues in the CDR3. Germline V gives CDR1 DFQATT, CDR2 SNEGSKA (reference sequence). Trimming at V came to 6 bases and at J to 0 bases, leaving 3 bases not matched to a gene.

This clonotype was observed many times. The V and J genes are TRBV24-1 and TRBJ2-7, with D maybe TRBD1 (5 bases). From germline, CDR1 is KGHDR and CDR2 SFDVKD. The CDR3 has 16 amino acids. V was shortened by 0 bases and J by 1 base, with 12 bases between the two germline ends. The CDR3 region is CATSDLAQGPSYEQYF. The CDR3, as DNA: TGTGCCACCAGTGATTTGGCTCAGGGTCCTTCCTACGAGCAGTACTTC.

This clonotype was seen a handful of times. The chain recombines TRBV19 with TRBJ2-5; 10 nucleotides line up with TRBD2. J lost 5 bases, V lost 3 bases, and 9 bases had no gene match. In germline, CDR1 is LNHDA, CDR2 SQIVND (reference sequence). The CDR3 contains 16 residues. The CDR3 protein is CASSIGTSVQRETQYF. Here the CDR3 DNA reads TGTGCCAGTAGTATTGGGACTAGCGTTCAAAGGGAGACCCAGTACTTC.

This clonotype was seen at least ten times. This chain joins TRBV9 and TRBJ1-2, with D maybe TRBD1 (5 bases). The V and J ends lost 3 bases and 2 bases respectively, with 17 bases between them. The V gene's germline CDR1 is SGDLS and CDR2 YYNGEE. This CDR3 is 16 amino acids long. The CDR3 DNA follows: TGTGCCAGCAGCGCCCACCCGGGGCTCATCAACTATGGCTACACCTTC. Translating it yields CASSAHPGLINYGYTF.

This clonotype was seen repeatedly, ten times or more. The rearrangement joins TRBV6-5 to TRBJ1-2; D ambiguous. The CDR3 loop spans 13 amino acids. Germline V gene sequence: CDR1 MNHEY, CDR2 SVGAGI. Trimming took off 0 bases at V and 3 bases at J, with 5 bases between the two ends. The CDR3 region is CASSYSGYYGYTF. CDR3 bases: TGTGCCAGCAGTTACTCGGGCTACTATGGCTACACCTTC.

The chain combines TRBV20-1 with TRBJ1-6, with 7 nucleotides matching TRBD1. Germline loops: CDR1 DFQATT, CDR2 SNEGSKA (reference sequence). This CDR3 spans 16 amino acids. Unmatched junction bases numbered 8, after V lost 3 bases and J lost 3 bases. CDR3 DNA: TGCAGTGCTAGTGGCAACCGGGACAGCTATAATTCACCCCTCCACTTT. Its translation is CSASGNRDSYNSPLHF.

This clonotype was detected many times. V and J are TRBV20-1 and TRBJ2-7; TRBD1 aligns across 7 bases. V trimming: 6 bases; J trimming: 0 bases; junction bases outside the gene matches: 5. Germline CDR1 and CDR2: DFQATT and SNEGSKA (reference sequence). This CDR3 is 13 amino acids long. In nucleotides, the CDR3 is TGCAGTGCCATCGGACAGGACTCCTACGAGCAGTACTTC. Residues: CSAIGQDSYEQYF.

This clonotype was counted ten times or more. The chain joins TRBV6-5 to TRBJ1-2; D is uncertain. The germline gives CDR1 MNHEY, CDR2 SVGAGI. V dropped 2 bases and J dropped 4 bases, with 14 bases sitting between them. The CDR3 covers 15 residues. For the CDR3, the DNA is TGTGCCAGCAGTTACATGACTGAGGGAGGCTATGGCTACACCTTC. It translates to CASSYMTEGGYGYTF.

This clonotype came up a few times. The CDR3 coding sequence is TGTGCCAGCAGCTTAATGAGCCGAAGCTCCTACGAGCAGTACTTC. Translating it yields CASSLMSRSSYEQYF. The chain has TRBV13 and TRBJ2-7; no definite D call. Looked up from germline, CDR1 is PRHDT and CDR2 is FYEKMQ (reference sequence). The CDR3 spans 15 residues. V was trimmed by 2 bases and J by 0 bases, leaving 11 bases between them.

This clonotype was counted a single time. CDR3 DNA sequence: TGTGCCTGGGGTGGACGTCCCCTGGGGAATCAGCCCCAGCATTTT. The encoded protein is CAWGGRPLGNQPQHF. The rearrangement links TRBV30 to TRBJ1-5; no clear D gene. The CDR3 contains 15 residues. The germline V gene has CDR1 GTSNPN and CDR2 SVGIG (reference sequence). V lost 5 bases and J lost 4, with 18 bases in between.

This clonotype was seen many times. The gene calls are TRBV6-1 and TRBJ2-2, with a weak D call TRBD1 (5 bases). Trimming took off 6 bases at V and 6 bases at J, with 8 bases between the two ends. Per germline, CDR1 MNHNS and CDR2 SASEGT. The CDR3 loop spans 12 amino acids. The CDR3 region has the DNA TGTGCCAGCAGCCCCAGGGCCGGGGAGCTGTTTTTT. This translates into CASSPRAGELFF.

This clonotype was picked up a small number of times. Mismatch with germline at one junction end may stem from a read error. This CDR3 is CASSSGQTKTGELFF. The DNA for the CDR3 is TGTGCCAGCAGTTCGGGACAGACGAAGACCGGGGAGCTGTTTTTT. The chain uses TRBV6-5 and TRBJ2-2; 7 bases agree with TRBD1. Germline values: CDR1 MNHEY, CDR2 SVGAGI. CDR3 length equals 15 residues.

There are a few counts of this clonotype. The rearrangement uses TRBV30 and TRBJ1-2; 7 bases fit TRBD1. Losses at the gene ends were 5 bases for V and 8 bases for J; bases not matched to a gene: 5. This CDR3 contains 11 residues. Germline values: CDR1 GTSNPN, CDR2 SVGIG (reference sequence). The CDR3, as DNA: TGTGCCTGGGACAGGGTGAAAGGCTACACCTTC. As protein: CAWDRVKGYTF.

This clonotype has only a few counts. CDR3 loop: CASSYFTDTGELFF. CDR3 DNA sequence: TGTGCCAGCAGTTACTTCACAGACACCGGGGAGCTGTTTTTT. The J gene is TRBJ2-2, the V gene TRBV6-5; D is undetermined. CDR1 is MNHEY, CDR2 SVGAGI, per germline. This CDR3 has 14 residues. Trimming stripped 1 base from V and 3 bases from J, with 6 bases between.

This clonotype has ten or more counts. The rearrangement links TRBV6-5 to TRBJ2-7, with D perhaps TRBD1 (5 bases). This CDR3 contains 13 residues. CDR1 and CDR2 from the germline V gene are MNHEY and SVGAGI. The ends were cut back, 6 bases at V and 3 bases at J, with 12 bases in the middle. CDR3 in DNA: TGTGCCAGCAGCGCCGGACAAGACTACGAGCAGTACTTC. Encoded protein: CASSAGQDYEQYF.

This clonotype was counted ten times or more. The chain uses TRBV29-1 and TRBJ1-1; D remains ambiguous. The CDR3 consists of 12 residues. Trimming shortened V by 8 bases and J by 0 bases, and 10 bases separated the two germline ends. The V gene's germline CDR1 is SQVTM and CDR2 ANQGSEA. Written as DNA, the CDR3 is TGCAGCTCCGTCTCGGTGAACACTGAAGCTTTCTTT. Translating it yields CSSVSVNTEAFF.

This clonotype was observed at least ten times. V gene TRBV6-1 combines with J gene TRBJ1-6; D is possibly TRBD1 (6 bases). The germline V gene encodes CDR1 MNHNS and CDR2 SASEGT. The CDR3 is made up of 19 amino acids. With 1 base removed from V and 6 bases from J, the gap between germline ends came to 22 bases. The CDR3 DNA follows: TGTGCCAGCAGTGAAGAGGGGCCGGGGGCAAGCCTGTCTAATTCACCCCTCCACTTT. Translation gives CASSEEGPGASLSNSPLHF.

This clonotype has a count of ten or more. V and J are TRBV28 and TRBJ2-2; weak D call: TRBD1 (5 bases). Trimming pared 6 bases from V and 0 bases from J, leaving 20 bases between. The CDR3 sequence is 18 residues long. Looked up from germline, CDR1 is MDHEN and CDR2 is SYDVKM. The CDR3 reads CASRSPRIWGPNTGELFF. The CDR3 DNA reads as TGTGCCAGCAGATCCCCAAGGATTTGGGGCCCGAACACCGGGGAGCTGTTTTTT.

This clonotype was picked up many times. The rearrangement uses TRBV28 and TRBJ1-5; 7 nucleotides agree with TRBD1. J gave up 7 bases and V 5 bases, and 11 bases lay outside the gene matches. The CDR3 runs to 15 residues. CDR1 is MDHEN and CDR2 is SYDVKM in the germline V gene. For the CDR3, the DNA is TGTGCCAGCAGTCCCCCGGACAGGAGGTGGCAGCCCCAGCATTTT. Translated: CASSPPDRRWQPQHF.

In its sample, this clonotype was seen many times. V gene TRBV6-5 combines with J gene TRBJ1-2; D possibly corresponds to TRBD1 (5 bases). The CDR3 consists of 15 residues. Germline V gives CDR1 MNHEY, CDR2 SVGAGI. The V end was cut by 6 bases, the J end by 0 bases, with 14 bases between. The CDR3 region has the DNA TGTGCCAGCAGCTCCCACGGACAAGCTAACTATGGCTACACCTTC. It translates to CASSSHGQANYGYTF.

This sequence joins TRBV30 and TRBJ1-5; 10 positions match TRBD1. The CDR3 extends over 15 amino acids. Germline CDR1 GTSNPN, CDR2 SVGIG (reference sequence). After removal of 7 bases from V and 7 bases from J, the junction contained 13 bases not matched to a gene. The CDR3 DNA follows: TGTGCCTCGGGACAGGGGATCATTTCGGGGCAGCCCCAGCATTTT. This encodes CASGQGIISGQPQHF.

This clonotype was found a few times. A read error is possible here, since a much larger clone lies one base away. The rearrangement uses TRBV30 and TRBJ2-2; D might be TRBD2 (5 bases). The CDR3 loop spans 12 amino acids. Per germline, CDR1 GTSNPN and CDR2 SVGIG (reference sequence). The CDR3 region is CSWSRGRGELFF. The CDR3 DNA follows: TGTTCCTGGAGTCGAGGGAGAGGGGAGCTGTTTTTT.